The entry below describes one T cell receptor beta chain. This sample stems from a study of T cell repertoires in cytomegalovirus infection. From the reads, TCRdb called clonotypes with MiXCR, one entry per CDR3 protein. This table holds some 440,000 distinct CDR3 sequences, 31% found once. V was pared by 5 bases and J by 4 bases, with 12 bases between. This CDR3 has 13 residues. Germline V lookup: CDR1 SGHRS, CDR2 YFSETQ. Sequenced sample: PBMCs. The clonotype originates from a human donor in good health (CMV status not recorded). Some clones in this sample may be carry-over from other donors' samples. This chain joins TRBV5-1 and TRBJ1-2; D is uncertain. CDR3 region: CASSMEQLYGYTF. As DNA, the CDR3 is TGCGCCAGCAGTATGGAACAGCTCTATGGCTACACCTTC. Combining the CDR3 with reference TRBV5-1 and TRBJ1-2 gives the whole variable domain KAGVTQTPRYLIKTRGQQVTLSCSPISGHRSVSWYQQTPGQGLQFLFEYFSETQRNKGNFPGRFSGRQFSNSRSEMNVSTLELGDSALYLCASSMEQLYGYTFGSGTRLTVV.